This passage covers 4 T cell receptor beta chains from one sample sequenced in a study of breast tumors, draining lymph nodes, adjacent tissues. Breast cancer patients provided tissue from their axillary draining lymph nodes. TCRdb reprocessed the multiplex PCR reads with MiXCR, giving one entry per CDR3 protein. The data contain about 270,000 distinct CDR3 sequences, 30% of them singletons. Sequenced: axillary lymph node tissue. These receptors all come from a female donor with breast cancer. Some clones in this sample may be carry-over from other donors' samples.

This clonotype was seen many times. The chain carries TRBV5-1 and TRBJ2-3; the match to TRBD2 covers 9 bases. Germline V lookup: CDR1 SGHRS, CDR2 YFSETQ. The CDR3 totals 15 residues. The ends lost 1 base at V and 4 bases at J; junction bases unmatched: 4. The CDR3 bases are TGCGCCAGCAGCTTGAATAGCGGGAGACCAGATACGCAGTATTTT. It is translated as CASSLNSGRPDTQYF.

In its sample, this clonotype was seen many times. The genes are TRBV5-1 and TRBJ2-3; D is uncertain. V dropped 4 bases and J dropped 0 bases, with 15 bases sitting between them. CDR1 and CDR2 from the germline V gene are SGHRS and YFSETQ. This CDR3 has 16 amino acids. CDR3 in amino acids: CASSATGQGSTDTQYF. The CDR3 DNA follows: TGCGCCAGCAGCGCGACCGGCCAAGGAAGCACAGATACGCAGTATTTT. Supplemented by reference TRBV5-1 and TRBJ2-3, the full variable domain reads KAGVTQTPRYLIKTRGQQVTLSCSPISGHRSVSWYQQTPGQGLQFLFEYFSETQRNKGNFPGRFSGRQFSNSRSEMNVSTLELGDSALYLCASSATGQGSTDTQYFGPGTRLTVL.

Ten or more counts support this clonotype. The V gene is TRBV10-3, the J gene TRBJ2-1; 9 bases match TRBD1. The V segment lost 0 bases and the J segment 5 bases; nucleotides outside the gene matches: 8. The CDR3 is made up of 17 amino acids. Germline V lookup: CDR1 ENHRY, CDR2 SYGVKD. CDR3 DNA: TGTGCCATCAGTGAGTCGCCCGCGGGACAGGGAAACAATGAGCAGTTCTTC. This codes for CAISESPAGQGNNEQFF.

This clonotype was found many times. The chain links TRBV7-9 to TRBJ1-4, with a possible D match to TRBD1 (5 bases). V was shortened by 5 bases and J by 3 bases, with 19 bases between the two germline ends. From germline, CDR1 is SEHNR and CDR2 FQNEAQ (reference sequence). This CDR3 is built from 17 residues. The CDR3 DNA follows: TGTGCCAGCAGCGAAGCAGGGAAAGACGGGGCTAATGAAAAACTGTTTTTT. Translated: CASSEAGKDGANEKLFF.